Described below is a single T cell receptor beta chain sequence and its context. As yet, its antigen is unknown. This CDR3 contains 12 residues. V dropped 7 bases and J dropped 3 bases, with 7 bases sitting between them. Germline CDR1 is SNHLY and CDR2 is FYNNEI. Template switching (which added a universal primer site) was used, and cDNA carried unique molecular identifiers. TCRdb re-analysed the 5' RACE reads in MiXCR, keeping a single row per CDR3 protein. The sample carries fewer than 350,000 distinct CDR3 sequences, approximately 8.5% recorded once. The data are from a study of identical twins. Study observations and caveats: The study found that models underestimated out-of-frame TCR alpha sharing in monozygotic twins.

The same data also contributed to another study, on yellow fever vaccine responses in identical twins.

This sequence joins TRBV2 and TRBJ1-5; no reliable D call. Sequenced sample: memory (CD45RO+) T cells sorted from blood. The clonotype comes from a woman aged 18-35 years in good health. The DNA of the CDR3 is TGTGCCAGCAAGGGCACCAATCAGCCCCAGCATTTT. It yields the protein CASKGTNQPQHF.